This TCR beta chain was documented in a study of shared clonotypes between healthy human individuals. Study details: Three CD4 naive, three CD4 memory, two CD8 naive and one CD8 memory plate were used per donor. Study findings and constraints: Shared clonotypes across all four donors exceeded non-shared ones in generation probability. The study's rarefaction showed incomplete sorted-subset sequencing despite large depth.

Naive CD8 populations comprised CD45RO-negative cells positively selected for CCR7, excluding terminally differentiated effector memory CD45RA+ cells. The table lists this clone with a count of one. Its antigen is not known. An even split of each subset's genomic DNA across several immunoSEQ plates was performed. Generated by immunoSEQ multiplex PCR, the TCRdb table keeps only in-frame clones and is missing some. The sample contains roughly 2,000,000 clones, around 93% of which appear only once. CDR3 length: 13 amino acids. V lost 3 bases and J 4 bases, leaving 13 bases between the germline ends. From germline, CDR1 is SQVTM and CDR2 ANQGSEA.

This clonotype was obtained from a man aged 18 to 30 in good health. Some clones in this sample may be carry-over from other donors' samples. The source material was naive CD8+ T cells from PBMCs. The chain carries TRBV29-1 and TRBJ2-7, with D possibly being TRBD2 (5 bases). The CDR3 is CSVDGVGQYEQYF. CDR3 nucleotide sequence: TGCAGCGTTGACGGGGTCGGGCAATACGAGCAGTACTTC.